The 4 T cell receptor beta chains below all came from one sample that was sequenced in a study of PD-1 blockade in classical Hodgkin lymphoma. Every single patient, without exception, relapsed after autologous stem cell transplantation, and brentuximab vedotin exposure varied. The protocol was immunoSEQ multiplex PCR, while the TCRdb copy is restricted to in-frame clones and leaves out a portion. The table has 25,000 to 30,000 clones, around 78% seen once; the top ten hold about a fifth. Material: peripheral blood mononuclear cells (PBMCs), obtained before the second cycle of nivolumab. The receptors were sampled from a human donor with classical Hodgkin lymphoma.

The chain links TRBV6-1 to TRBJ2-5; D perhaps matches TRBD2 (6 bases). The V end lost 7 bases, the J end lost 1 base, and 16 bases lay between the germline ends. Germline CDR1 MNHNS, CDR2 SASEGT. This CDR3 spans 15 amino acids. The DNA for the CDR3 is TGTGCCAGCACCGCATGGGCGGGGTCCCAAGAGACCCAGTACTTC. It is translated as CASTAWAGSQETQYF.

The rearrangement uses TRBV14 and TRBJ1-1; the D is unclear. Germline lookup yields CDR1 SGHDN and CDR2 FVKESK. Trimming removed 0 bases at V and 4 bases at J, with 18 bases between. The CDR3 extends over 17 amino acids. This chain's CDR3 is CASSQEWQASGGTEAFF. CDR3 coding DNA: TGTGCCAGCAGCCAAGAATGGCAGGCCTCCGGAGGCACTGAAGCTTTCTTT.

This chain joins TRBV11-2 and TRBJ2-7; D remains ambiguous. CDR3 length equals 14 residues. The germline V gene has CDR1 SGHAT and CDR2 FQNNGV. V was pared by 4 bases and J by 2 bases, with 12 bases between. The CDR3 here is CASSYPGRPYEQYV. Here the CDR3 DNA reads TGTGCCAGCAGCTACCCCGGGCGGCCCTACGAGCAGTACGTC.

This chain uses TRBV18 with TRBJ2-7; D is tentatively TRBD1 or TRBD2 (5 bases each). Germline-derived CDR1 and CDR2 are KGHSH and LQKENI. The CDR3 has 15 residues. V was shortened by 6 bases and J by 2 bases, with 17 bases between the two germline ends. The CDR3 spells CASSPTGTGPYEQYV. DNA for the CDR3: TGTGCCAGCTCCCCAACCGGGACGGGACCCTACGAGCAGTACGTC.